This TCR beta chain was sequenced for a study of regulatory dendritic cells for organ transplantation. Study-level findings and limits: Naive CD4+ and CD8+ repertoires were highly diverse; memory CD8+ was most oligoclonal. Mature dendritic cells appeared to drive more memory CD8+ clonal expansion than regulatory ones. Among resting subsets, memory CD8+ cells contained the most alloreactive clonotypes.

About this clone: Its target is not known.

Libraries were prepared by immunoSEQ multiplex PCR; TCRdb keeps only in-frame clonotypes and omits some of them. The sample lists roughly 35,000 clones, roughly 89% occurring once. The sample taken for sequencing was naive CD4+ T cells from blood. Subset meaning: CD45RA+ naive T cells. This TCR came from a human donor in good health.

CDR3 region: CASSAQQGGATDTQYF. CDR3 coding DNA: TGTGCCAGCAGCGCCCAACAGGGGGGGGCCACAGATACGCAGTATTTT. The chain couples TRBV9 to TRBJ2-3; D possibly corresponds to TRBD1 (8 bases). CDR1 and CDR2 from the germline V gene are SGDLS and YYNGEE. This CDR3 spans 16 amino acids. The V and J ends lost 3 bases and 2 bases respectively, with 16 bases between them. Full variable domain (missing parts from reference TRBV9 and TRBJ2-3): DSGVTQTPKHLITATGQRVTLRCSPRSGDLSVYWYQQSLDQGLQFLIQYYNGEERAKGNILERFSAQQFPDLHSELNLSSLELGDSALYFCASSAQQGGATDTQYFGPGTRLTVL.